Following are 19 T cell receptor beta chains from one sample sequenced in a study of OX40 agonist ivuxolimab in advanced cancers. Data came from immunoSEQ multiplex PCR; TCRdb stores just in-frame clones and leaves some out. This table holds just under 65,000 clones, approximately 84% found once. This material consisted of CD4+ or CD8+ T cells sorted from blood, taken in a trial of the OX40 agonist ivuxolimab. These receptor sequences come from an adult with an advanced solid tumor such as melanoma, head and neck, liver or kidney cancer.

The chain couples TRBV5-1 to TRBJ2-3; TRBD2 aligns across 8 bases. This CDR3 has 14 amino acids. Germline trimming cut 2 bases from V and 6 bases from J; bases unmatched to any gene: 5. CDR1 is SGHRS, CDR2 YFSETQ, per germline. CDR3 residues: CASSLAGAGDTQYF. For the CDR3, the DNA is TGCGCCAGCAGCTTAGCGGGAGCGGGGGATACGCAGTATTTT.

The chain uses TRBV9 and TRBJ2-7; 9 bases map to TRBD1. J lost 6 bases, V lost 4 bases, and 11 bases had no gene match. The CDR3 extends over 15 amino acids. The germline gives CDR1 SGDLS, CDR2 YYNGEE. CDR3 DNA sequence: TGTGCCAGCAGCCCCTGGAGGGACAGGGTCTTCGAGCAGTACTTC. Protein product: CASSPWRDRVFEQYF.

This chain's CDR3 is CASSSGLAGVGFF. The DNA for the CDR3 is TGTGCCAGCAGCTCGGGACTAGCGGGAGTAGGGTTCTTC. The chain recombines TRBV5-4 with TRBJ2-1, with TRBD2 identical over 14 bases. The germline CDR1 and CDR2 sequences are SGHNT and YYREEE (reference sequence). J was trimmed by 15 bases and V by 3 bases; bases with no gene match: 5. The CDR3 loop spans 13 amino acids.

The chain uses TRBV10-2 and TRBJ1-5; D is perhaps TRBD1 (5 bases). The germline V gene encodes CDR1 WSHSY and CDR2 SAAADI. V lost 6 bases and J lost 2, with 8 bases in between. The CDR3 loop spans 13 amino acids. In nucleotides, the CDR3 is TGCGCCAGCAGAAAAGGGGGCAATCAGCCCCAGCATTTT. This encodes CASRKGGNQPQHF.

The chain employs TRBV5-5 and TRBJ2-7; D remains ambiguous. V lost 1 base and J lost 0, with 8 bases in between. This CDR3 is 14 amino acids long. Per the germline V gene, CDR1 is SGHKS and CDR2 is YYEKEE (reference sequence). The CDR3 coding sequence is TGTGCCAGCAGCTTGACCGGCACCTCCTACGAGCAGTACTTC. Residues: CASSLTGTSYEQYF.

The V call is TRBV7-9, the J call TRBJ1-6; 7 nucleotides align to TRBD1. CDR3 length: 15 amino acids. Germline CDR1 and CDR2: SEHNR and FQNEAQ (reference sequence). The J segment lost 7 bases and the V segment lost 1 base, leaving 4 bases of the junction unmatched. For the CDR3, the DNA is TGTGCCAGCAGCTTAGGGTGGGACAGAAATTCACCCCTCCACTTT. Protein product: CASSLGWDRNSPLHF.

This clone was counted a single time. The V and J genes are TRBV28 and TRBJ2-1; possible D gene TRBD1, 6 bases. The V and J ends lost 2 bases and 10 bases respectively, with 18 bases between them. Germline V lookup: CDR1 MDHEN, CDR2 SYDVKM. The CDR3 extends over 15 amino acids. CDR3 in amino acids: CASSLPLTDRAEQFF. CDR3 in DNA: TGTGCCAGCAGTTTACCCTTAACGGACAGAGCAGAGCAGTTCTTC.

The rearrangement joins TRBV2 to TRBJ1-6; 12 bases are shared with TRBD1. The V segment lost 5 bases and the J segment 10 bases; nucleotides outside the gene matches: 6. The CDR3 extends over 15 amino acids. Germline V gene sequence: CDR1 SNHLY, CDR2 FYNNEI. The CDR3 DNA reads TGTGCCAGCAGTACGGGACAGGGGGCGCGATCACCCCTCCACTTT. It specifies CASSTGQGARSPLHF.

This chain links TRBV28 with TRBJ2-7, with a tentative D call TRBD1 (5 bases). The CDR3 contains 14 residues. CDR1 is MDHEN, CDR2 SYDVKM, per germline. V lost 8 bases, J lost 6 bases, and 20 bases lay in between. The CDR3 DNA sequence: TGTGCCAGCGAGCTTGAGCAGGGCGTCGGCGAGCAGTACTTC. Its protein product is CASELEQGVGEQYF.

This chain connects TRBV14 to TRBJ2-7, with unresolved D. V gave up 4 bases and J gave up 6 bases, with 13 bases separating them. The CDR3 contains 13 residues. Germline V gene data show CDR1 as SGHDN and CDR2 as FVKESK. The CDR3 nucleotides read TGTGCCAGCAGCCCTGGGCCCTTCCGCGAGCAGTACTTC. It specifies CASSPGPFREQYF. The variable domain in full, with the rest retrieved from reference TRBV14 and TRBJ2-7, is EAGVTQFPSHSVIEKGQTVTLRCDPISGHDNLYWYRRVMGKEIKFLLHFVKESKQDESGMPNNRFLAERTGGTYSTLKVQPAELEDSGVYFCASSPGPFREQYFGPGTRLTVT.

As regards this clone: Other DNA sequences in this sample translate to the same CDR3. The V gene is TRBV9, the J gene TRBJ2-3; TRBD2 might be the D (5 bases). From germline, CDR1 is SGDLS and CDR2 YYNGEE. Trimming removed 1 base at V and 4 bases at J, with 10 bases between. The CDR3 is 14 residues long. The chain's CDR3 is CASSVSGRADTQYF. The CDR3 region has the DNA TGTGCCAGCAGCGTATCTGGGCGGGCAGATACGCAGTATTTT.

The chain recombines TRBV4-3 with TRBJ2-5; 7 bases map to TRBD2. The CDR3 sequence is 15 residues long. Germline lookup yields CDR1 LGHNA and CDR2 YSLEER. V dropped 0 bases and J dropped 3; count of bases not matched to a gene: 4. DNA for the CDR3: TGCGCCAGCAGCCAAGATGGGAGCGGGGAAGAGACCCAGTACTTC. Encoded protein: CASSQDGSGEETQYF.

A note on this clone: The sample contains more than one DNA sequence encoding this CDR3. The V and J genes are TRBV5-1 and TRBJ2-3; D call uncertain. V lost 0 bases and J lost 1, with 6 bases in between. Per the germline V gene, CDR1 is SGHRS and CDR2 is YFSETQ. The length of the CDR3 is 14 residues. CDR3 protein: CASSLASGTDTQYF. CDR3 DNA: TGCGCCAGCAGCTTGGCTAGTGGCACAGATACGCAGTATTTT.

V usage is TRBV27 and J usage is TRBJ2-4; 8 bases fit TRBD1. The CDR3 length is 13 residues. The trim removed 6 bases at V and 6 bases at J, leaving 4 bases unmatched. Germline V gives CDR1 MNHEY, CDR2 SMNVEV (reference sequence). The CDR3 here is CASSRDRGNIQYF. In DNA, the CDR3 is TGTGCCAGCAGCCGCGACAGGGGAAACATTCAGTACTTC.

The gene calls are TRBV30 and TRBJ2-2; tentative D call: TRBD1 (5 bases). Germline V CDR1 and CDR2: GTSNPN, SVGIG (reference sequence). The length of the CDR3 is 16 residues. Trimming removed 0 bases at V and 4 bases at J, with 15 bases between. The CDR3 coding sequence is TGTGCCTGGAGTGTAAACGTGGGGCGCGCCACCGGGGAGCTGTTTTTT. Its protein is CAWSVNVGRATGELFF. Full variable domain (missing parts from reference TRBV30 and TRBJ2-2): SQTIHQWPATLVQPVGSPLSLECTVEGTSNPNLYWYRQAAGRGLQLLFYSVGIGQISSEVPQNLSASRPQDRQFILSSKKLLLSDSGFYLCAWSVNVGRATGELFFGEGSRLTVL.

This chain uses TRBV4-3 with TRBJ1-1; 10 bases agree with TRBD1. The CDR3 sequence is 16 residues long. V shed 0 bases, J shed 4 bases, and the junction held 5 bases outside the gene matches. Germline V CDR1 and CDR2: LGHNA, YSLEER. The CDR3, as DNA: TGCGCCAGCAGCCAAGATTCGACAGGGGGCTTCACTGAAGCTTTCTTT. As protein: CASSQDSTGGFTEAFF.

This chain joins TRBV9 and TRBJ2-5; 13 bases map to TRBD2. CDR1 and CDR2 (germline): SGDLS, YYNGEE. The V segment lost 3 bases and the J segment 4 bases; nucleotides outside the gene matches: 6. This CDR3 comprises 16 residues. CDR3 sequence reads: CASSEGLAGYIETQYF. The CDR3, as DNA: TGTGCCAGCAGCGAGGGACTAGCGGGGTATATAGAGACCCAGTACTTC.

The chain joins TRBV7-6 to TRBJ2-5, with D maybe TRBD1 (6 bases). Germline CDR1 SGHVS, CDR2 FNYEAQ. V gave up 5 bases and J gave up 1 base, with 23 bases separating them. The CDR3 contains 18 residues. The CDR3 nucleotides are TGTGCCAGCAGCCGATTAGAAAGGGGGTTCGAGACCCAAGAGACCCAGTACTTC. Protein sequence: CASSRLERGFETQETQYF.

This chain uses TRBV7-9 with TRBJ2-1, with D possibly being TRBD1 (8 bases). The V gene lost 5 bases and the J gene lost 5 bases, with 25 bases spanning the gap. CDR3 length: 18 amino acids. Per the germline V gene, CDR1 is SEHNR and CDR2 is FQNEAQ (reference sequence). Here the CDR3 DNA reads TGTGCCAGCAGCCAATCATATCCCGACAGGGGAGGGGACAATGAGCAGTTCTTC. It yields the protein CASSQSYPDRGGDNEQFF.